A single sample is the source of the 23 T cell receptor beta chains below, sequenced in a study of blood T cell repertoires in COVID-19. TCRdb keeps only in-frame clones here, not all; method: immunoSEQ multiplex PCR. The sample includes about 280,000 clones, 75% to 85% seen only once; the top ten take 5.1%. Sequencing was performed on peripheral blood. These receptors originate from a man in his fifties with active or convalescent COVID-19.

As DNA, the CDR3 is TGTGCCAGCAGCCAAGGAACTACTAGCCTTAGCACAGATACGCAGTATTTT. Amino acids: CASSQGTTSLSTDTQYF. This chain connects TRBV14 to TRBJ2-3, with a possible D match to TRBD2 (6 bases). The CDR3 loop spans 17 amino acids. V was cut by 1 base and J by 0 bases, with 14 bases left in between. CDR1 is SGHDN, CDR2 FVKESK, per germline.

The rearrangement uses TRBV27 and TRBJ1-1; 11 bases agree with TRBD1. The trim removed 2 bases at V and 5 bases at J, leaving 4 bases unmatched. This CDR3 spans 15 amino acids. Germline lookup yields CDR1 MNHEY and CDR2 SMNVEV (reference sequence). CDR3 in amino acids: CASSLGTGGGTEAFF. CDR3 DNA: TGTGCCAGCAGTTTAGGGACAGGGGGGGGAACTGAAGCTTTCTTT.

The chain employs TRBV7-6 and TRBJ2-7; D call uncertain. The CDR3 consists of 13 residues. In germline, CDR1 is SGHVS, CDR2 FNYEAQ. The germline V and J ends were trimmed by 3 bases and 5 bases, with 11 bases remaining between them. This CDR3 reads CASSFWRSDEQYF. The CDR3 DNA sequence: TGTGCCAGCAGCTTCTGGCGGTCCGACGAGCAGTACTTC.

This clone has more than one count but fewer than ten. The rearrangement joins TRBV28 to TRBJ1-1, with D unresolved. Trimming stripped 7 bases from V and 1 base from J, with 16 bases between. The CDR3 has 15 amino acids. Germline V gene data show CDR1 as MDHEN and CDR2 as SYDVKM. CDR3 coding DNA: TGTGCCAGCACCCCTCCGGGAGGGAGGAACACTGAAGCTTTCTTT. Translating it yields CASTPPGGRNTEAFF.

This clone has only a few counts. CDR3 bases: TGTGCCAGTAGTATGGGACTCCGAACCACCACAGATACGCAGTATTTT. It encodes CASSMGLRTTTDTQYF. V usage is TRBV19 and J usage is TRBJ2-3, with TRBD2 as a possible D gene (6 bases). This CDR3 region has 16 residues. The V gene's germline CDR1 is LNHDA and CDR2 SQIVND (reference sequence). Between the trimmed V and J ends, which lost 3 bases and 2 bases, there was a span of 15 bases.

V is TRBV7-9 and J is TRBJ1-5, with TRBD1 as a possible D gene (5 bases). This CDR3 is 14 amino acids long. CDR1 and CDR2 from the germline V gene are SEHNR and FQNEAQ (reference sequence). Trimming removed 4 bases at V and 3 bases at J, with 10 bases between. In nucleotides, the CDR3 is TGTGCCAGCAGCTACCAGGGCCTCAATCAGCCCCAGCATTTT. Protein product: CASSYQGLNQPQHF.

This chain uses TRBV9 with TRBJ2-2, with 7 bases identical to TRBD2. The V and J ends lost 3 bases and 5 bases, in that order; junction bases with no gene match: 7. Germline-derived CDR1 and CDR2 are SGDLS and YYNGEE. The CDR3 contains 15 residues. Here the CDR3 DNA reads TGTGCCAGCAGCGCAAGCGGGACCCTGACCGGGGAGCTGTTTTTT. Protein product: CASSASGTLTGELFF.

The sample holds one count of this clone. The CDR3 sequence: CASSRGSGANVLTF. CDR3 nucleotide sequence: TGCGCCAGCAGCCGGGGGTCTGGGGCCAACGTCCTGACTTTC. V is TRBV10-2 and J is TRBJ2-6, with D maybe TRBD2 (6 bases). Trimming left V 6 bases short and J 1 base short, with 7 bases between. CDR3 length equals 14 residues. CDR1 and CDR2 (germline): WSHSY, SAAADI.

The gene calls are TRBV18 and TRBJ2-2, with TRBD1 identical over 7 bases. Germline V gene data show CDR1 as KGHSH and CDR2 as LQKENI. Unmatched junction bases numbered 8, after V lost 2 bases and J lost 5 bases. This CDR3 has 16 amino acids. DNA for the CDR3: TGTGCCAGCTCACCAACAGGGGCCCAGTGGACCGGGGAGCTGTTTTTT. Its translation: CASSPTGAQWTGELFF.

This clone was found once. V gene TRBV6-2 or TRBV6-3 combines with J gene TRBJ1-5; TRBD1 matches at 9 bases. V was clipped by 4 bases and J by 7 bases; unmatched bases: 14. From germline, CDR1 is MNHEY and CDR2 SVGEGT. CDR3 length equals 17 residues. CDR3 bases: TGTGCCAGCAGTTCCGGGACAGGGACGAATCCAAGGCAGCCCCAGCATTTT. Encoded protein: CASSSGTGTNPRQPQHF.

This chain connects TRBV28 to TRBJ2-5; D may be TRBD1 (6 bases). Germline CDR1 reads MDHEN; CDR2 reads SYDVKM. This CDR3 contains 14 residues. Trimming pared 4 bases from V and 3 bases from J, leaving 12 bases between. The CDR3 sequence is CASSSTGSEETQYF. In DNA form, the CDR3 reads TGTGCCAGCAGTTCCACAGGGAGCGAAGAGACCCAGTACTTC. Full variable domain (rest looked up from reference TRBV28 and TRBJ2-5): DVKVTQSSRYLVKRTGEKVFLECVQDMDHENMFWYRQDPGLGLRLIYFSYDVKMKEKGDIPEGYSVSREKKERFSLILESASTNQTSMYLCASSSTGSEETQYFGPGTRLLVL.

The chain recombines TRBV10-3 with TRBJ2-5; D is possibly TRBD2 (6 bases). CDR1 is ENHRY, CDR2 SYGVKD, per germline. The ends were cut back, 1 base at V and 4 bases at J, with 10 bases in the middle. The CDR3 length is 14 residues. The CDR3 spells CAISELVGRETQYF. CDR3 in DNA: TGTGCCATCAGTGAGTTGGTCGGGAGAGAGACCCAGTACTTC.

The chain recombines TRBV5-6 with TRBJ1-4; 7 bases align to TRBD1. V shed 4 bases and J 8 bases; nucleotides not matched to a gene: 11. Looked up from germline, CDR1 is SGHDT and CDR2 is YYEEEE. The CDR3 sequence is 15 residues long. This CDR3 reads CASSDRRGLGEKLFF. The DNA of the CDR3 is TGTGCCAGCAGCGACCGGAGGGGGCTAGGAGAAAAACTGTTTTTT.

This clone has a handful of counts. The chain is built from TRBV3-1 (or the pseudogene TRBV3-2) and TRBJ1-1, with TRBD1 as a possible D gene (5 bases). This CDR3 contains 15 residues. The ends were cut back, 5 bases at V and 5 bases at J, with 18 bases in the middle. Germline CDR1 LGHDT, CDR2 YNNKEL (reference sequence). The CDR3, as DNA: TGTGCCAGCAGCAGGTTCGGGCAGGGAGGTACTGAAGCTTTCTTT. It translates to CASSRFGQGGTEAFF.

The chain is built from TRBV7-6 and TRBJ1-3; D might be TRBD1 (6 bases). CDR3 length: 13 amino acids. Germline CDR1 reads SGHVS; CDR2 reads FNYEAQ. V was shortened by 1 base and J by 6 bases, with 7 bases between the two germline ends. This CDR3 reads CASSLGTENTIYF. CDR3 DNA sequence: TGTGCCAGCAGCTTAGGGACAGAAAACACCATATATTTT.

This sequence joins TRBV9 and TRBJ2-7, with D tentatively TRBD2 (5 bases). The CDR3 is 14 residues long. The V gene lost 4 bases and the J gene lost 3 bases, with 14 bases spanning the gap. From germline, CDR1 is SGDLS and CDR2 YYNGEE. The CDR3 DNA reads TGTGCCAGCAGCCCCTCTGACGGGGACTACGAGCAGTACTTC. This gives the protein CASSPSDGDYEQYF.

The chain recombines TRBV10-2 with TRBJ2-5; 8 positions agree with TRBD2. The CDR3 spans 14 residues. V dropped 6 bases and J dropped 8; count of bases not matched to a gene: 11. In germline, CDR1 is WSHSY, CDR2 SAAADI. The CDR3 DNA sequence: TGCGCCAGCAGAATACGGGGGGGCGTACAAACCCAGTACTTC. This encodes CASRIRGGVQTQYF.

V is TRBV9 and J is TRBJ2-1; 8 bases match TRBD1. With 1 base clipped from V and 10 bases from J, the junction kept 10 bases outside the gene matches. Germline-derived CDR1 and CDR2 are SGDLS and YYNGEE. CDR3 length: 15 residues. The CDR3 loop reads CASSVQGQGQREQFF. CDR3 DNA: TGTGCCAGCAGCGTACAAGGACAGGGACAGAGAGAGCAGTTCTTC.

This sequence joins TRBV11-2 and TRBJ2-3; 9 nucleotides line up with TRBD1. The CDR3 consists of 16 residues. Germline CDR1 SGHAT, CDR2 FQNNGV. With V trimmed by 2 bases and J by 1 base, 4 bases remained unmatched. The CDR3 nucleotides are TGTGCCAGCAGCTTAAGACAGGGGGGAGGCACAGATACGCAGTATTTT. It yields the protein CASSLRQGGGTDTQYF.

CDR3 DNA sequence: TGTGCCAGCAGCTGGGGACAGGGTTCCTACAATGAGCAGTTCTTC. As protein: CASSWGQGSYNEQFF. This chain connects TRBV5-6 to TRBJ2-1; TRBD1 matches 9 bases. The CDR3 has 15 residues. V dropped 3 bases and J dropped 1; count of bases not matched to a gene: 2. CDR1 and CDR2 (germline): SGHDT, YYEEEE.

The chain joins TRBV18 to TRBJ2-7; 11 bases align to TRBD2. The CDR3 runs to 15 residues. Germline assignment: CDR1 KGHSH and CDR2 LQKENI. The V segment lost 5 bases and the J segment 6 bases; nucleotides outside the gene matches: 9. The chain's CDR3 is CASSAGLAGGFEQYF. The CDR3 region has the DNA TGTGCCAGCTCAGCCGGTCTAGCGGGAGGCTTCGAGCAGTACTTC.

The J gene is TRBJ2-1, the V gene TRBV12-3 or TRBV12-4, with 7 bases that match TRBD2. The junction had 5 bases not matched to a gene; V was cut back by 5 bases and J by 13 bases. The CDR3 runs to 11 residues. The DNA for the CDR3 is TGTGCCAGCAGTGCTCGGGACTACCAGTTCTTC. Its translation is CASSARDYQFF.

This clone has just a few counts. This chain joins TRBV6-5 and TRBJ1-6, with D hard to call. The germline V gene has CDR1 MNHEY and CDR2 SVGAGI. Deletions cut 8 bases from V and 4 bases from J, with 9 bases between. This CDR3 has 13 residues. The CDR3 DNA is TGTGCCAGCTTAAAGGAGTATAATTCACCCCTCCACTTT. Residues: CASLKEYNSPLHF.